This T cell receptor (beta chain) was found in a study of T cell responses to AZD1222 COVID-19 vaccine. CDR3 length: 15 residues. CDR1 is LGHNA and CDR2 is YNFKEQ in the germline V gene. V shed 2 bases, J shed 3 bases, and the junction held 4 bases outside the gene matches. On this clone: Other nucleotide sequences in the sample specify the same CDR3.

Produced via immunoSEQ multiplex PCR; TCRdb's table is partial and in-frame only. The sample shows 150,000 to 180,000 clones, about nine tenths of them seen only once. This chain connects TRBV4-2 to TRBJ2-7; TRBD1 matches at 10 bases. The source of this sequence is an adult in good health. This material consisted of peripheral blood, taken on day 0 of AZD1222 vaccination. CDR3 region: CASSQPGQGNYEQYF. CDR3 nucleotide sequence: TGTGCCAGCAGCCAACCGGGACAGGGGAACTACGAGCAGTACTTC.